Below, 32 T cell receptor beta chains from the same sample are listed, as sequenced in a study of beta chain features in type 1 diabetes. The investigators reverse transcribed all of the isolated RNA, so they sequenced expressed TCRB transcripts. TCRdb keeps only in-frame clones here, not all; method: immunoSEQ multiplex PCR. The data contain about half a million clones, about 10% of them singletons. Source material: naive CD4+ T cells from blood. The source is a young woman in good health.

The table lists this clone with a few counts. The rearrangement uses TRBV5-1 and TRBJ2-2, with 8 nucleotides matching TRBD1. CDR1 SGHRS and CDR2 YFSETQ come from the germline V gene. This CDR3 contains 15 residues. J gave up 6 bases and V 7 bases, and 11 bases lay outside the gene matches. DNA for the CDR3: TGCGCCAGCCGCTCGTGGGACAGGCAATCCGGGGAGCTGTTTTTT. It yields the protein CASRSWDRQSGELFF. Full variable domain (missing parts from reference TRBV5-1 and TRBJ2-2): KAGVTQTPRYLIKTRGQQVTLSCSPISGHRSVSWYQQTPGQGLQFLFEYFSETQRNKGNFPGRFSGRQFSNSRSEMNVSTLELGDSALYLCASRSWDRQSGELFFGEGSRLTVL.

The chain uses TRBV9 and TRBJ2-2; no clear D. V was trimmed by 9 bases and J by 0 bases, leaving 18 bases between them. The germline gives CDR1 SGDLS, CDR2 YYNGEE. The CDR3 covers 16 residues. The CDR3 region has the DNA TGTGCCACCCCAACTCCACAGAAATCGAACACCGGGGAGCTGTTTTTT. Amino acids: CATPTPQKSNTGELFF.

The chain recombines TRBV28 with TRBJ2-1; TRBD2 aligns across 9 bases. J lost 9 bases, V lost 5 bases, and 11 bases had no gene match. This CDR3 region has 15 residues. The germline V gene encodes CDR1 MDHEN and CDR2 SYDVKM. CDR3 loop: CASSPAGGRTIEQFF. DNA for the CDR3: TGTGCCAGCAGTCCAGCGGGGGGCCGTACGATTGAGCAGTTCTTC.

The CDR3: CASGHNRGLYYEQYF. The CDR3 region has the DNA TGTGCTAGTGGCCATAACCGTGGGCTGTACTACGAGCAGTACTTC. The chain joins TRBV12-5 to TRBJ2-7; D is uncertain. V shed 6 bases and J shed 3 bases, with 18 bases lying between them. Per the germline V gene, CDR1 is LGHNT and CDR2 is FRNRAP. This CDR3 contains 15 residues. Combining the CDR3 with reference TRBV12-5 and TRBJ2-7 gives the whole variable domain DARVTQTPRHKVTEMGQEVTMRCQPILGHNTVFWYRQTMMQGLELLAYFRNRAPLDDSGMPKDRFSAEMPDATLATLKIQPSEPRDSAVYFCASGHNRGLYYEQYFGPGTRLTVT.

This clone was observed a few times. The chain employs TRBV7-2 and TRBJ2-7; D gene ambiguous. The CDR3 spans 12 residues. Between the trimmed V and J ends, which lost 5 bases and 3 bases, there was a span of 8 bases. CDR1 and CDR2 from the germline V gene are SGHTA and FQGNSA. CDR3 sequence: CASSPNLYEQYF. The DNA of the CDR3 is TGTGCCAGCAGCCCAAACCTCTACGAGCAGTACTTC. Variable domain in full (rest from reference TRBV7-2 and TRBJ2-7): GAGVSQSPSNKVTEKGKDVELRCDPISGHTALYWYRQSLGQGLEFLIYFQGNSAPDKSGLPSDRFSAERTGGSVSTLTIQRTQQEDSAVYLCASSPNLYEQYFGPGTRLTVT.

In its sample, this clone was seen many times. The chain links TRBV7-9 to TRBJ2-7; no reliable D call. The length of the CDR3 is 14 residues. Looked up from germline, CDR1 is SEHNR and CDR2 is FQNEAQ (reference sequence). V lost 1 base to trimming and J lost 2 bases, with 9 bases between them. The CDR3 bases are TGTGCCAGCAGCTTAGTGCACCGAGCCTACGAGCAGTACTTC. Protein product: CASSLVHRAYEQYF.

This clone is a singleton in its sample. The rearrangement links TRBV11-2 to TRBJ2-3; 8 bases map to TRBD2. The CDR3 length is 18 residues. The germline V gene has CDR1 SGHAT and CDR2 FQNNGV. V trimming: 2 bases; J trimming: 0 bases; junction bases outside the gene matches: 10. CDR3 sequence reads: CASSLRGRAGGSTDTQYF. DNA for the CDR3: TGTGCCAGCAGCTTAAGAGGGCGGGCGGGAGGAAGCACAGATACGCAGTATTTT.

This clone has only a few counts. The chain combines TRBV29-1 with TRBJ1-1, with D uncertain. V gave up 4 bases and J gave up 3 bases, with 6 bases separating them. This CDR3 spans 11 amino acids. Germline loops: CDR1 SQVTM, CDR2 ANQGSEA. CDR3 sequence: CSVVPYTEAFF. The CDR3 DNA sequence: TGCAGCGTTGTCCCGTACACTGAAGCTTTCTTT. Using reference TRBV29-1 and TRBJ1-1 for the parts outside the CDR3, the full variable domain is SAVISQKPSRDICQRGTSLTIQCQVDSQVTMMFWYRQQPGQSLTLIATANQGSEATYESGFVIDKFPISRPNLTFSTLTVSNMSPEDSSIYLCSVVPYTEAFFGQGTRLTVV.

This clone occurred a few times. The CDR3 protein is CASSEQGVVTEAFF. In DNA form, the CDR3 reads TGTGCCAGCAGTGAACAGGGCGTTGTCACTGAAGCTTTCTTT. V usage is TRBV25-1 and J usage is TRBJ1-1; a possible D gene is TRBD1 (5 bases). The V gene's germline CDR1 is MGHDK and CDR2 SYGVNS. This CDR3 is 14 amino acids long. V lost 2 bases and J lost 4, with 11 bases in between.

The chain is built from TRBV4-3 and TRBJ2-5; possibly TRBD1 for D (5 bases). The CDR3 is 14 residues long. V was cut by 0 bases and J by 4 bases, with 9 bases left in between. Germline CDR1 LGHNA, CDR2 YSLEER. CDR3 nucleotide sequence: TGCGCCAGCAGCCAAGACCCCCAGGGAGAGACCCAGTACTTC. Translating it yields CASSQDPQGETQYF.

This clone was found a few times. This rearrangement joins TRBV19 to TRBJ2-1; D call uncertain. Germline loops: CDR1 LNHDA, CDR2 SQIVND (reference sequence). Between the trimmed V and J ends, which lost 3 bases and 3 bases, there was a span of 9 bases. The CDR3 is 14 amino acids. The CDR3 nucleotides are TGTGCCAGTAGTATTTCGGGCAGCTACAATGAGCAGTTCTTC. Amino acids: CASSISGSYNEQFF.

This chain joins TRBV28 and TRBJ1-4; D not resolved. CDR1 is MDHEN and CDR2 is SYDVKM in the germline V gene. Deletions cut 3 bases from V and 0 bases from J, with 5 bases between. This CDR3 is 14 amino acids long. The CDR3 region is CASSFKPTNEKLFF. The CDR3, as DNA: TGTGCCAGCAGTTTTAAACCAACTAATGAAAAACTGTTTTTT.

J is TRBJ2-5 and V is TRBV11-3; 7 bases align to TRBD1. This CDR3 spans 13 amino acids. With V trimmed by 5 bases and J by 2 bases, 2 bases remained unmatched. CDR1 SGHNT and CDR2 YENEEA come from the germline V gene. CDR3 DNA: TGTGCCAGCAGCCCGGGACAGCAAGAGACCCAGTACTTC. Amino acid sequence: CASSPGQQETQYF.

The rearrangement links TRBV15 to TRBJ2-1; a possible D gene is TRBD2 (7 bases). Trimming took 0 bases from V and 9 from J, leaving 12 bases between them. Germline V gives CDR1 LNHNV, CDR2 YYDKDF (reference sequence). CDR3 size: 14 residues. Written as DNA, the CDR3 is TGTGCCACCAGCAGAGATCCGGGGGGCAGTGAGCAGTTCTTC. Encoded protein: CATSRDPGGSEQFF.

The sample holds a few counts of this clone. This chain uses TRBV30 with TRBJ1-4; D gene unclear. The CDR3 extends over 12 amino acids. Per the germline V gene, CDR1 is GTSNPN and CDR2 is SVGIG (reference sequence). Trimming shortened V by 2 bases and J by 14 bases, and 15 bases separated the two germline ends. CDR3 protein: CAWSYRALRLFF. CDR3 sequence (DNA): TGTGCCTGGAGTTACCGCGCATTACGTCTGTTTTTT.

The chain is built from TRBV19 and TRBJ1-2; D gene uncertain. Between the trimmed V and J ends, which lost 9 bases and 6 bases, there was a span of 14 bases. The CDR3 runs to 12 residues. CDR1 is LNHDA, CDR2 SQIVND, per germline (reference sequence). CDR3 amino acids: CASHDRLDGYTF. The CDR3 coding sequence is TGTGCCAGCCACGATAGATTGGATGGCTACACCTTC.

This clone was detected many times. The chain combines TRBV27 with TRBJ2-1; D gene uncertain. V was pared by 2 bases and J by 7 bases, with 6 bases between. CDR1 is MNHEY and CDR2 is SMNVEV in the germline V gene (reference sequence). The CDR3 runs to 12 residues. Here the CDR3 reads CASSLDWNEQFF. The DNA for the CDR3 is TGTGCCAGCAGTTTAGATTGGAATGAGCAGTTCTTC.

This clone was observed a few times. J is TRBJ2-2 and V is TRBV7-9, with no clear D. Trimming took 6 bases from V and 6 from J, leaving 8 bases between them. CDR3 length: 12 residues. CDR1 is SEHNR, CDR2 FQNEAQ, per germline (reference sequence). CDR3 region: CASRRTAGELFF. Here the CDR3 DNA reads TGTGCCAGCAGACGTACCGCCGGGGAGCTGTTTTTT.

This clone has just a few counts. This rearrangement joins TRBV7-8 to TRBJ2-3, with TRBD2 matching over 9 bases. The CDR3 is made up of 18 amino acids. The junction had 11 bases not matched to a gene; V was cut back by 4 bases and J by 0 bases. Germline lookup yields CDR1 SGHVS and CDR2 FQNEAQ. The CDR3 sequence: CASSWPKSGGRSTDTQYF. Written as DNA, the CDR3 is TGTGCCAGCAGCTGGCCCAAAAGCGGGGGGCGGAGCACAGATACGCAGTATTTT.

J is TRBJ2-5 and V is TRBV5-1; a possible D gene is TRBD2 (6 bases). V lost 2 bases and J lost 3, with 14 bases in between. From germline, CDR1 is SGHRS and CDR2 YFSETQ. CDR3 length equals 15 residues. In DNA, the CDR3 is TGCGCCAGCAGCTTTTCTGCGGGACCCGAAGAGACCCAGTACTTC. This codes for CASSFSAGPEETQYF.

This clone was counted only a few times. V and J are TRBV7-2 and TRBJ2-7, with 7 bases lining up with TRBD1. The germline V gene has CDR1 SGHTA and CDR2 FQGNSA. The CDR3 has 14 amino acids. J gave up 3 bases and V 1 base, and 3 bases lay outside the gene matches. For the CDR3, the DNA is TGTGCCAGCAGCTTAGGCTGGGACAGCTACGAGCAGTACTTC. It codes for CASSLGWDSYEQYF.

The chain carries TRBV7-9 and TRBJ1-6; a possible D gene is TRBD1 (5 bases). The V end was cut by 5 bases, the J end by 9 bases, with 14 bases between. This CDR3 has 14 amino acids. Germline values: CDR1 SEHNR, CDR2 FQNEAQ (reference sequence). CDR3: CASSDPDTISPLHF. The DNA for the CDR3 is TGTGCCAGCAGCGATCCGGACACCATTTCACCCCTCCACTTT.

Only a few counts were recorded for this clone. The J gene is TRBJ2-7, the V gene TRBV5-4; tentatively, D is TRBD2 (6 bases). Germline CDR1 SGHNT, CDR2 YYREEE (reference sequence). This CDR3 has 13 amino acids. V dropped 3 bases and J dropped 0 bases, with 7 bases sitting between them. The CDR3: CASSSGGSYEQYF. The CDR3 DNA is TGTGCCAGCAGCTCCGGGGGCTCCTACGAGCAGTACTTC.

This clone was detected a few times. The J gene is TRBJ2-1, the V gene TRBV6-6; no clear D gene. Germline V gene lookup returns CDR1 MNHNY and CDR2 SVGAGI (reference sequence). The CDR3 has 14 amino acids. Between the trimmed V and J ends, which lost 2 bases and 3 bases, there was a span of 8 bases. CDR3 protein: CASSYGHLYNEQFF. The CDR3 region has the DNA TGTGCCAGCAGTTACGGGCACCTCTACAATGAGCAGTTCTTC.

This chain connects TRBV2 to TRBJ1-5; weak D call: TRBD1 (5 bases). CDR3 length equals 14 residues. The V gene lost 5 bases and the J gene lost 4 bases, with 12 bases spanning the gap. CDR1 SNHLY and CDR2 FYNNEI come from the germline V gene. The CDR3: CASSSWTRNQPQHF. The DNA of the CDR3 is TGTGCCAGCAGTTCATGGACAAGGAATCAGCCCCAGCATTTT.

The chain is built from TRBV4-1 and TRBJ1-2; 9 nucleotides align to TRBD1. The CDR3 totals 17 residues. The germline CDR1 and CDR2 sequences are MGHRA and YSYEKL. J gave up 3 bases and V 1 base, and 9 bases lay outside the gene matches. The CDR3 nucleotides are TGCGCCAGCAGCCAAGCTACGGACAGGGGATTTCACTATGGCTACACCTTC. This codes for CASSQATDRGFHYGYTF.

V and J are TRBV13 and TRBJ2-6, with D hard to call. The germline V gene encodes CDR1 PRHDT and CDR2 FYEKMQ (reference sequence). The V end was cut by 2 bases, the J end by 0 bases, with 11 bases between. The CDR3 has 17 amino acids. In DNA form, the CDR3 reads TGTGCCAGCAGCTTAAGGAAGGGAAACTCTGGGGCCAACGTCCTGACTTTC. Residues: CASSLRKGNSGANVLTF.

The chain joins TRBV5-1 to TRBJ2-1; 7 bases line up with TRBD2. Germline V gene sequence: CDR1 SGHRS, CDR2 YFSETQ. The CDR3 covers 17 residues. V was pared by 0 bases and J by 0 bases, with 6 bases of the junction left unmatched. The CDR3 loop reads CASSLGLADFSYNEQFF. The CDR3 coding sequence is TGCGCCAGCAGCTTGGGGCTAGCGGACTTCTCCTACAATGAGCAGTTCTTC.

This clone appeared a few times. The J gene is TRBJ2-3, the V gene TRBV28; 15 nucleotides align to TRBD2. V gave up 5 bases and J gave up 5 bases; unmatched junction bases: 11. The germline gives CDR1 MDHEN, CDR2 SYDVKM. The CDR3 length is 18 residues. This CDR3 reads CASSTPRTSGGAVDTQYF. The DNA of the CDR3 is TGTGCCAGCAGTACCCCGCGGACTAGCGGGGGGGCCGTAGATACGCAGTATTTT.

This clone showed up just a few times. The rearrangement joins TRBV10-3 to TRBJ2-5, with TRBD2 as a possible D gene (5 bases). The CDR3 totals 13 residues. Looked up from germline, CDR1 is ENHRY and CDR2 is SYGVKD. V was pared by 4 bases and J by 5 bases, with 11 bases between. CDR3 sequence (DNA): TGTGCCATCAGTGGGGGAGTAGCTGAGACCCAGTACTTC. As protein: CAISGGVAETQYF.

This chain links TRBV7-2 with TRBJ2-5, with 12 bases lining up with TRBD2. The CDR3 extends over 14 amino acids. The germline CDR1 and CDR2 sequences are SGHTA and FQGNSA. The CDR3 coding sequence is TGTGCTAATCGGCTAGCGGGGGGGCCAGGGACCCAGTACTTC. This encodes CANRLAGGPGTQYF.

This clone was seen a handful of times. The rearrangement links TRBV5-4 to TRBJ2-4, with 8 nucleotides matching TRBD1. V lost 4 bases to trimming and J lost 10 bases; unmatched junction nucleotides: 7. The germline CDR1 and CDR2 sequences are SGHNT and YYREEE (reference sequence). The CDR3 loop spans 13 amino acids. For the CDR3, the DNA is TGTGCCAGCAGCCCGGACTACAGGGGGATTCAGTACTTC. Translated: CASSPDYRGIQYF.